This TCR beta chain emerged from a study of cytomegalovirus exposure and HLA in healthy donors. This PCR relied on a set of 60 Vbeta primers and 13 Jbeta primers. The assay was immunoSEQ multiplex PCR, and TCRdb's table has in-frame clones only and misses some. The table includes 100,000 or so clones, under 85% detected once. V dropped 3 bases and J dropped 5; count of bases not matched to a gene: 1. The CDR3 length is 14 residues. CDR1 is MDHEN and CDR2 is SYDVKM in the germline V gene. The sequencing input was PBMCs. The V and J genes are TRBV28 and TRBJ1-5; TRBD1 agrees at 10 bases. The origin of this receptor is a woman in her forties in good health and CMV-seropositive. CDR3 amino acids: CASSFGTGDQPQHF. DNA for the CDR3: TGTGCCAGCAGTTTCGGGACAGGGGATCAGCCCCAGCATTTT.